The count of the clone carrying this T cell receptor (beta chain) is one. Its antigen is as yet unknown. The CDR3 loop spans 13 amino acids. Germline V gene data show CDR1 as LNHNV and CDR2 as YYDKDF (reference sequence). Trimming took 1 base from V and 13 from J; bases not matched to a gene: 4. This record comes from a study of chemoradiotherapy in HPV16-positive cancers. Study-level points and caveats: Only a couple of HPV16-positive patients supplied the functional HPV-specificity definition.

Measured with immunoSEQ multiplex PCR; TCRdb has only the in-frame clones, and not every one. The sample has some 12,000 clones; around 81% are singletons. The sequence was collected from a human donor with HPV-associated anogenital cancer. This sample was obtained from a patient who underwent chemoradiotherapy. V usage is TRBV15 and J usage is TRBJ1-2; 12 positions agree with TRBD1. In DNA, the CDR3 is TGTGCCACCAGCAGAGGGGGGGACAGGGGGCCCACCTTC. Translation: CATSRGGDRGPTF.